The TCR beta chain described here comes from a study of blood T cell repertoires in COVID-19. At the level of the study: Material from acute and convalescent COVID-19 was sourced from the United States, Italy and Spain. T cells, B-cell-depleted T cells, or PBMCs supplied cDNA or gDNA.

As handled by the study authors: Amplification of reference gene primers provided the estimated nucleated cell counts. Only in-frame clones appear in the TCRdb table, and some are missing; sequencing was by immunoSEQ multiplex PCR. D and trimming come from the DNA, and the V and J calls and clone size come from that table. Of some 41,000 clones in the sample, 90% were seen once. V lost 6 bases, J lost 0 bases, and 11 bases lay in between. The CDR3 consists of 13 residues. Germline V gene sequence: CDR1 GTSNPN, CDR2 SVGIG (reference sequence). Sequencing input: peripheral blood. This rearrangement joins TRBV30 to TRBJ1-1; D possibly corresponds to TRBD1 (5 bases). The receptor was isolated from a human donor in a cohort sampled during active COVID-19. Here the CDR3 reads CACRVSMNTEAFF. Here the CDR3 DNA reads TGTGCCTGCAGGGTTTCCATGAACACTGAAGCTTTCTTT.